One T cell receptor beta chain is described in this entry. In germline, CDR1 is SQVTM, CDR2 ANQGSEA. CDR3 length: 12 amino acids. The data were taken from a study of T cells expressing NK-cell markers. Using the 5' RACE reads, TCRdb records one entry per CDR3 protein without DNA. The specimen's table records 200,000 to 300,000 distinct CDR3 sequences. The TCR sequence derives from a woman between 18 and 70 years old in good health. The sample consisted of blood T cells: a sorted CD56 or NKG2C T cell subset, CD4+ or CD8+ T cells, or bulk PBMC T cells (not recorded which). The chain links TRBV29-1 to TRBJ2-3; absent DNA, TCRdb's TRBD1 call cannot be checked. The CDR3 loop reads CSGGGGRDTQYF.